What follows are 4 T cell receptor beta chains derived from one specimen sequenced in a study of CD8+ T cells in alopecia areata. TCR sequencing used cDNA made by reverse transcription of extracted RNA. Sequenced by immunoSEQ multiplex PCR; TCRdb stores in-frame clones only, minus some. The repertoire holds more than 200,000 clones, approximately 61% seen once, with approximately 1.2% in the top ten. The sample here was CD4+ T cells sorted from blood, taken at week 0. These receptors were taken from a human donor with alopecia areata.

This chain joins TRBV6-5 and TRBJ2-7; 10 bases are a match to TRBD1. Germline V gives CDR1 MNHEY, CDR2 SVGAGI. The V gene end was trimmed by 2 bases and the J gene end by 4 bases; junction bases not matched to a gene: 5. The CDR3 is made up of 15 amino acids. The CDR3 spells CASSYMGQGRYEQYF. The CDR3 DNA reads as TGTGCCAGCAGTTACATGGGACAGGGGAGGTACGAGCAGTACTTC.

Only one count was recorded for this clone. The J gene is TRBJ2-7, the V gene TRBV4-2; 8 bases are shared with TRBD1. The V gene end was trimmed by 2 bases and the J gene end by 2 bases; junction bases not matched to a gene: 5. From germline, CDR1 is LGHNA and CDR2 YNFKEQ. This CDR3 is built from 15 residues. The CDR3 protein is CASSQTGQGAYEQYF. The DNA of the CDR3 is TGTGCCAGCAGCCAAACAGGACAGGGTGCCTACGAGCAGTACTTC.

The rearrangement links TRBV6-5 to TRBJ2-5; TRBD1 or TRBD2 may be the D gene (5 bases each). The CDR3 length is 15 residues. The ends were cut back, 0 bases at V and 6 bases at J, with 14 bases in the middle. From germline, CDR1 is MNHEY and CDR2 SVGAGI. The CDR3 loop reads CASSYSPGLSQTQYF. The CDR3 region has the DNA TGTGCCAGCAGTTACTCGCCGGGGCTGTCGCAGACCCAGTACTTC.

This CDR3 reads CASSYLFVPYYEQYF. In nucleotides, the CDR3 is TGTGCCAGCAGTTACCTCTTCGTACCCTACTACGAGCAGTACTTC. V is TRBV6-5 and J is TRBJ2-7, with D unresolved. Germline values: CDR1 MNHEY, CDR2 SVGAGI. The length of the CDR3 is 15 residues. Trimming took 2 bases from V and 3 from J, leaving 14 bases between them.